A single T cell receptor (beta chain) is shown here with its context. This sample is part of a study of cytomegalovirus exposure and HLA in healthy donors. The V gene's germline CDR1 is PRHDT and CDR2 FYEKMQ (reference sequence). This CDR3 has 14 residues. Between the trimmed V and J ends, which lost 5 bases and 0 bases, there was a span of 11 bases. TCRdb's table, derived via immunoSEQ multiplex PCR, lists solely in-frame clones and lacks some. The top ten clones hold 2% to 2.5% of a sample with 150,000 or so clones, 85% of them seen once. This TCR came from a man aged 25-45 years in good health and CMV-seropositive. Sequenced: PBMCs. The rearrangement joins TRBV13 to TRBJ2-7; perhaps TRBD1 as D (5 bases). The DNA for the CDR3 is TGTGCCAGCAGCCCAAGTAGGGGCTCCTACGAGCAGTACTTC. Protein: CASSPSRGSYEQYF.